This passage covers 32 T cell receptor beta chains from one sample sequenced in a study of post-analysis software for immune sequencing data. Study observations and caveats: When patients were compared with controls, 5 or 6 TRBV segments were more frequent, TRBV5-6, TRBV5-1 and TRBV20-1 among them.

cDNA libraries of TCR beta carried unique molecular identifiers. TCRdb ran MiXCR on the PCR reads and lists one entry per CDR3 protein. The sample consists of 650,000 to 850,000 distinct CDR3 sequences, approximately 53% of them appearing once. No antigen has been assigned to these receptors. Input material: blood. The receptors come from a girl aged 5 to 17 with multiple sclerosis.

The rearrangement uses TRBV7-2 and TRBJ2-7; possible D gene TRBD1, 6 bases. CDR1 is SGHTA, CDR2 FQGNSA, per germline. Trimming removed 1 base from V and 0 bases from J, with 13 bases in between. CDR3 length: 16 amino acids. CDR3 nucleotide sequence: TGTGCCAGCAGCTTAGTTGTGGGGGCCCCCTCCTACGAGCAGTACTTC. It yields the protein CASSLVVGAPSYEQYF.

In its sample, this clonotype was seen a few times. The V and J genes are TRBV25-1 and TRBJ1-2; no definite D call. Looked up from germline, CDR1 is MGHDK and CDR2 is SYGVNS. This CDR3 is built from 15 residues. V was pared by 3 bases and J by 9 bases, with 20 bases between. The DNA of the CDR3 is TGTGCCAGCAGTGACCCCGGAGACTTGGAAGATAGCTACACCTTC. This translates into CASSDPGDLEDSYTF.

This clonotype was found many times. The V and J genes are TRBV6-5 and TRBJ2-7; weak D call: TRBD1 (5 bases). This CDR3 contains 14 residues. Trimming removed 6 bases from V and 0 bases from J, with 12 bases in between. CDR1 and CDR2 (germline): MNHEY, SVGAGI. CDR3 residues: CASSIRQSSYEQYF. The CDR3 nucleotides are TGTGCCAGCAGCATTCGACAGAGCTCCTACGAGCAGTACTTC.

This clonotype occurred a few times. The chain carries TRBV6-2 or TRBV6-3 and TRBJ1-2; 11 bases are shared with TRBD1. The CDR3 extends over 16 amino acids. The J segment lost 8 bases and the V segment lost 5 bases, leaving 13 bases of the junction unmatched. From germline, CDR1 is MNHEY and CDR2 SVGEGT. CDR3 region: CASSRWTGGRSRGYTF. The CDR3 DNA follows: TGTGCCAGCAGTCGATGGACAGGGGGCAGATCTCGGGGCTACACCTTC.

J is TRBJ1-2 and V is TRBV4-1; D remains ambiguous. Germline V gene data show CDR1 as MGHRA and CDR2 as YSYEKL. The CDR3 sequence is 13 residues long. V was cut by 0 bases and J by 10 bases, with 12 bases left in between. DNA of the CDR3: TGCGCCAGCAGCCAAGATGGTTTGATCTACTACACCTTC. This sequence encodes CASSQDGLIYYTF.

The CDR3 loop reads CSTPPGQTYNEQFF. Written as DNA, the CDR3 is TGCAGTACTCCCCCGGGACAGACCTACAATGAGCAGTTCTTC. The V call is TRBV20-1, the J call TRBJ2-1; 7 nucleotides match TRBD1. The V gene end was trimmed by 8 bases and the J gene end by 2 bases; junction bases not matched to a gene: 9. CDR1 DFQATT and CDR2 SNEGSKA come from the germline V gene (reference sequence). There are 14 residues in the CDR3.

A single count supports this clonotype. The J gene is TRBJ2-1, the V gene TRBV25-1; the match to TRBD2 covers 11 bases. CDR3 length equals 15 residues. CDR1 is MGHDK and CDR2 is SYGVNS in the germline V gene. V shed 6 bases and J 7 bases; nucleotides not matched to a gene: 8. For the CDR3, the DNA is TGTGCCAGCAGACACACTAGCGGGGGAAGGAATGAGCAGTTCTTC. Residues: CASRHTSGGRNEQFF. Full variable domain (outside the CDR3, taken from reference TRBV25-1 and TRBJ2-1): EADIYQTPRYLVIGTGKKITLECSQTMGHDKMYWYQQDPGMELHLIHYSYGVNSTEKGDLSSESTVSRIRTEHFPLTLESARPSHTSQYLCASRHTSGGRNEQFFGPGTRLTVL.

This clonotype was counted between two and nine times. The genes are TRBV20-1 and TRBJ2-7, with D maybe TRBD1 (6 bases). The DNA end is more similar to TRBJ2-5, so the J call may be wrong. CDR1 and CDR2 from the germline V gene are DFQATT and SNEGSKA (reference sequence). The CDR3 loop spans 15 amino acids. CDR3 region: CSARVFTGSGETQYF. CDR3 nucleotide sequence: TGCAGTGCTAGAGTTTTTACAGGGTCGGGAGAGACCCAGTACTTC.

The V call is TRBV4-1, the J call TRBJ2-4, with D hard to call. The J call is doubtful: the DNA matches TRBJ2-5 better. Per the germline V gene, CDR1 is MGHRA and CDR2 is YSYEKL. CDR3 size: 14 residues. The CDR3 coding sequence is TGCGCCAGCAGCCAAGAGGAAAGAGGAGAGACCCAGTACTTC. Translating it yields CASSQEERGETQYF.

The CDR3 loop reads CSAKGGYVETEAFF. CDR3 nucleotide sequence: TGCAGCGCTAAGGGGGGGTACGTGGAGACTGAAGCTTTCTTT. The chain links TRBV29-1 to TRBJ1-1; a possible D gene is TRBD1 (6 bases). Germline assignment: CDR1 SQVTM and CDR2 ANQGSEA. Deletions cut 7 bases from V and 5 bases from J, with 20 bases between. The CDR3 extends over 14 amino acids.

This clonotype was counted a few times. CDR3 in DNA: TGTGCCAGCAGTAACGACAGGGGCTCCTACAATGAGCAGTTCTTC. Protein: CASSNDRGSYNEQFF. The chain links TRBV12-3 or TRBV12-4 to TRBJ2-1; 8 bases are shared with TRBD1. With 5 bases clipped from V and 0 bases from J, the junction kept 3 bases outside the gene matches. The CDR3 loop spans 15 amino acids.

This rearrangement joins TRBV20-1 to TRBJ2-1, with TRBD1 matching over 7 bases. The V and J ends lost 4 bases and 4 bases, in that order; junction bases with no gene match: 4. This CDR3 comprises 13 residues. Germline V gives CDR1 DFQATT, CDR2 SNEGSKA (reference sequence). The DNA of the CDR3 is TGCAGTGCTACGACAGGGACGTACAATGAGCAGTTCTTC. Translating gives CSATTGTYNEQFF.

The V gene is TRBV7-2, the J gene TRBJ2-1; D is undetermined. Germline values: CDR1 SGHTA, CDR2 FQGNSA. V was pared by 3 bases and J by 6 bases, with 12 bases between. This CDR3 has 14 amino acids. CDR3 coding DNA: TGTGCCAGCAGCTTTTCTAATAATGGCAATGAGCAGTTCTTC. It specifies CASSFSNNGNEQFF.

The J gene is TRBJ1-4, the V gene TRBV20-1, with no clear D. Germline loops: CDR1 DFQATT, CDR2 SNEGSKA (reference sequence). Trimming shortened V by 3 bases and J by 7 bases, and 9 bases separated the two germline ends. The CDR3 totals 12 residues. The CDR3 region is CSASGRREKLFF. The CDR3, as DNA: TGCAGTGCTAGTGGGCGCCGTGAAAAACTGTTTTTT.

This rearrangement joins TRBV20-1 to TRBJ2-5; D might be TRBD2 (5 bases). Trimming removed 8 bases at V and 5 bases at J, with 15 bases between. CDR3 length: 12 amino acids. Germline V CDR1 and CDR2: DFQATT, SNEGSKA (reference sequence). The CDR3 region has the DNA TGCAGTCCAGCTAGAGGGTCGGAGACCCAGTACTTC. This codes for CSPARGSETQYF.

This clonotype occurred a few times. The rearrangement uses TRBV20-1 and TRBJ2-5; D uncertain. Deletions cut 0 bases from V and 2 bases from J, with 7 bases between. Per germline, CDR1 DFQATT and CDR2 SNEGSKA (reference sequence). The CDR3 sequence is 13 residues long. This CDR3 reads CSARETVQETQYF. CDR3 DNA sequence: TGCAGTGCTAGAGAAACAGTACAAGAGACCCAGTACTTC.

Only a few counts were recorded for this clonotype. The rearrangement links TRBV29-1 to TRBJ2-5, with no clear D. Germline V lookup: CDR1 SQVTM, CDR2 ANQGSEA. The CDR3 consists of 14 residues. Trimming removed 3 bases at V and 1 base at J, with 12 bases between. CDR3 residues: CSVESWTSQETQYF. The CDR3 nucleotides read TGCAGCGTTGAGTCCTGGACCTCCCAAGAGACCCAGTACTTC.

This clonotype appeared a few times. The CDR3 protein is CASSWYRDRRLSGANVLTF. The CDR3 nucleotides read TGTGCCAGCAGCTGGTACCGGGACAGGAGACTCTCTGGGGCCAACGTCCTGACTTTC. The chain links TRBV7-2 to TRBJ2-6; 8 positions agree with TRBD1. The V segment lost 4 bases and the J segment 0 bases; nucleotides outside the gene matches: 11. Per germline, CDR1 SGHTA and CDR2 FQGNSA. CDR3 length: 19 amino acids.

This clonotype was seen a handful of times. V usage is TRBV20-1 and J usage is TRBJ2-7; D could derive from TRBD1 or TRBD2 (6 bases each). The CDR3 runs 17 residues. CDR1 and CDR2 from the germline V gene are DFQATT and SNEGSKA (reference sequence). The V end lost 3 bases, the J end lost 0 bases, and 21 bases lay between the germline ends. CDR3 sequence: CSARILRGTSTSYEQYF. The CDR3 DNA follows: TGCAGTGCTAGGATCCTAAGGGGGACTTCAACCTCCTACGAGCAGTACTTC.

This clonotype was seen a few times. The chain links TRBV20-1 to TRBJ2-1; 10 nucleotides match TRBD1. After removal of 1 base from V and 6 bases from J, the junction contained 6 bases not matched to a gene. Germline V gene lookup returns CDR1 DFQATT and CDR2 SNEGSKA (reference sequence). The CDR3 is 15 residues long. CDR3 residues: CSARGQGATGNEQFF. The CDR3 coding sequence is TGCAGTGCTAGAGGACAGGGGGCTACGGGCAATGAGCAGTTCTTC.

This clonotype was seen a few times. The CDR3 is CAISESIRGNTEAFF. The CDR3 DNA is TGTGCCATCAGTGAGTCTATCAGGGGGAACACTGAAGCTTTCTTT. V and J are TRBV10-3 and TRBJ1-1; maybe TRBD1 (6 bases). The ends were cut back, 0 bases at V and 1 base at J, with 9 bases in the middle. Per germline, CDR1 ENHRY and CDR2 SYGVKD. The CDR3 contains 15 residues.

The V call is TRBV4-2, the J call TRBJ2-7, with TRBD1 as a possible D gene (5 bases). The CDR3 length is 14 residues. Germline values: CDR1 LGHNA, CDR2 YNFKEQ. The V gene lost 1 base and the J gene lost 6 bases, with 13 bases spanning the gap. Written as DNA, the CDR3 is TGTGCCAGCAGCCAAGGAGGCCAGGGCGCCGAGCAGTACTTC. Its protein is CASSQGGQGAEQYF.

The chain employs TRBV3-1 and TRBJ2-1, with 10 bases identical to TRBD2. Germline values: CDR1 LGHDT, CDR2 YNNKEL (reference sequence). J was trimmed by 4 bases and V by 6 bases; bases with no gene match: 6. The CDR3 runs to 15 residues. The CDR3 DNA sequence: TGTGCCAGCAGGGCCGGGACTAGCGCATACAATGAGCAGTTCTTC. It yields the protein CASRAGTSAYNEQFF.

V is TRBV20-1 and J is TRBJ2-5; 12 bases are a match to TRBD2. This CDR3 comprises 17 residues. J lost 0 bases, V lost 8 bases, and 13 bases had no gene match. The germline gives CDR1 DFQATT, CDR2 SNEGSKA (reference sequence). Here the CDR3 reads CSPTGLAGAPYQETQYF. The DNA of the CDR3 is TGCAGTCCAACGGGACTAGCGGGCGCCCCGTACCAAGAGACCCAGTACTTC.

The chain recombines TRBV20-1 with TRBJ2-7; 9 bases line up with TRBD1. There are 14 residues in the CDR3. Germline V CDR1 and CDR2: DFQATT, SNEGSKA (reference sequence). The junction had 7 bases not matched to a gene; V was cut back by 3 bases and J by 4 bases. The DNA of the CDR3 is TGCAGTGCTAGGGTGACAGGGGGTATGTACGAGCAGTACTTC. Translating gives CSARVTGGMYEQYF.

This clonotype was seen a handful of times. The chain links TRBV29-1 to TRBJ1-1; a possible D gene is TRBD1 (5 bases). CDR1 and CDR2 from the germline V gene are SQVTM and ANQGSEA. This CDR3 contains 14 residues. V lost 7 bases to trimming and J lost 4 bases, with 19 bases between them. Here the CDR3 reads CSAALGHGGTEAFF. The CDR3 coding sequence is TGCAGCGCCGCCCTTGGACACGGGGGCACTGAAGCTTTCTTT. Full variable domain (missing parts from reference TRBV29-1 and TRBJ1-1): SAVISQKPSRDICQRGTSLTIQCQVDSQVTMMFWYRQQPGQSLTLIATANQGSEATYESGFVIDKFPISRPNLTFSTLTVSNMSPEDSSIYLCSAALGHGGTEAFFGQGTRLTVV.

V usage is TRBV20-1 and J usage is TRBJ2-5; 9 bases agree with TRBD2. Germline V gene data show CDR1 as DFQATT and CDR2 as SNEGSKA (reference sequence). Trimming cost V 0 bases and J 1 base; bases outside gene matches: 3. This CDR3 comprises 15 residues. The chain's CDR3 is CSARDFSGSQETQYF. The CDR3 coding sequence is TGCAGTGCTAGAGATTTTAGCGGGAGCCAAGAGACCCAGTACTTC.

The chain has TRBV29-1 and TRBJ1-2, with TRBD1 as a possible D gene (6 bases). The CDR3 is 13 residues long. From germline, CDR1 is SQVTM and CDR2 ANQGSEA. CDR3 in amino acids: CSSTGPSTYGYTF. The CDR3 DNA reads as TGCAGTTCGACAGGTCCATCGACCTATGGCTACACCTTC.

Here the CDR3 DNA reads TGTGCCAGCAGTTCGACAGGGCTCCAAGAGACCCAGTACTTC. Its translation: CASSSTGLQETQYF. The genes are TRBV6-5 and TRBJ2-5, with TRBD1 matching 7 bases. The CDR3 runs 14 residues. CDR1 is MNHEY, CDR2 SVGAGI, per germline. The J segment lost 1 base and the V segment lost 4 bases, leaving 3 bases of the junction unmatched.

The sample holds one count of this clonotype. The J gene is TRBJ2-6, the V gene TRBV6-5, with 8 bases matching TRBD1. The CDR3 has 15 amino acids. Germline loops: CDR1 MNHEY, CDR2 SVGAGI. Unmatched junction bases numbered 6, after V lost 6 bases and J lost 5 bases. The CDR3 loop is CASRGQGPRANVLTF. CDR3 DNA: TGTGCCAGCAGAGGACAGGGCCCACGGGCCAACGTCCTGACTTTC.

This clonotype was observed once. The V call is TRBV19, the J call TRBJ2-5, with a possible D match to TRBD1 (8 bases). V was cut by 5 bases and J by 3 bases, with 19 bases left in between. This CDR3 region has 16 residues. Germline V CDR1 and CDR2: LNHDA, SQIVND (reference sequence). The DNA for the CDR3 is TGTGCCAGTAGTTCGCCCGGACAGGGAGGGAAAGAGACCCAGTACTTC. Amino acids: CASSSPGQGGKETQYF.

This clonotype was seen a handful of times. The chain recombines TRBV5-1 with TRBJ1-1; D may be TRBD1 (5 bases). V shed 4 bases and J shed 6 bases, with 16 bases lying between them. The germline CDR1 and CDR2 sequences are SGHRS and YFSETQ. The CDR3 is made up of 14 amino acids. CDR3 coding DNA: TGCGCCAGCAGCCCCCTTGACTCGGGGCCTGAAGCTTTCTTT. Protein: CASSPLDSGPEAFF.